What follows describes a single T cell receptor beta chain. This clone was seen only a few times. The antigen it binds to is not known. Base quality data are lacking; no much larger clone is found one base away. Another Seattle source contributed samples from volunteer blood donors who had recovered from COVID-19. The collaborating institutions used their own protocols to collect whole blood in K2EDTA tubes. For TCRbeta analysis, collaborators shipped samples as frozen whole blood, isolated PBMCs, or DNA extracted from either of those sample types. These data come from a study of blood T cell repertoires in COVID-19 (dated by TCRdb to about 2020). Background for the entire study: Samples covering the acute and convalescent phases of COVID-19 were provided by collaborators in the United States, Italy and Spain. The prospective study material was composed of cDNA or gDNA derived from T cells, B-cell-depleted T cells, or PBMCs. Deeply sampled blood TCRbeta repertoires from subjects exposed to, actively infected with, or recovered from COVID-19 were included in the dataset. The repertoires were released in a freely available public database intended as a resource for research on the immune response to SARS-CoV-2. The samples were drawn from the first 160 participants of the ongoing ImmuneRACE study and from under 1,500 subjects provided by 6 global collaborators. Sample metadata almost always included a de-identified subject ID, COVID-19 status, age in years and sex. Where available, HLA class I and class II types were obtained from metadata supplied by the sample provider rather than from assay-based typing.

Including cysteine and phenylalanine, the CDR3 has 13 amino acids. Only the CDR3 DNA is retained, 39 bases long and in frame from the first base. The V end loses 2 bases and the J end loses 5 bases, and a stretch of 7 bases separates them. TCRbeta CDR3 regions were amplified from genomic DNA by means of the immunoSEQ Assay, a bias-controlled multiplex PCR. The study's own analysis went as follows. The number of nucleated cells in each sample was estimated by amplification of reference gene primers within the assay. To quantify the absolute abundance of each unique TCRbeta CDR3 rearrangement, sequence reads were collapsed and filtered. For each sample, productive Simpson clonality was calculated by taking the square root of Simpson's diversity index across productive rearrangements. Sourced from immuneACCESS, this table was stored by TCRdb with only in-frame sequences that have V and J called. A share of the clones is absent; for the studies checked, an unresolved V gene accounts for under half, and the remainder has no known explanation. The V and J calls and clone size come from that table; D and trimming were worked out from the DNA. Within this sample are 200,000 to 300,000 clones, with around 88% of them counted one time only. In total, the top ten clones hold just over 3% of the sample.

Findings and caveats that apply to the study as a whole: How much clinical and demographic metadata was included differed by source and by participant, and the metadata was provided uncurated.

The chain uses TRBV12-3 or TRBV12-4 and TRBJ1-5; possibly the D gene is TRBD1, per 5 matching bases. The receptor was derived from a woman in her thirties who had recovered from COVID-19. Sequencing was performed on peripheral blood. The DNA is TGTGCCAGCAGTTTATCCAGGGATCAGCCCCAGCATTTT. Translated, it gives CASSLSRDQPQHF.